The 25 T cell receptor beta chains listed next were all sequenced from one sample in a study of beta chain features in type 1 diabetes. The authors reverse transcribed all of the isolated RNA, so sequencing captured expressed TCRB transcripts. Using immunoSEQ multiplex PCR, the repertoire was profiled, and TCRdb retains in-frame clones only, with some absent. The sample holds roughly 450,000 clones, 14% seen once. The specimen sequenced was naive CD4+ T cells from blood. The receptors come from a man aged 25 to 40 in good health.

The chain couples TRBV29-1 to TRBJ1-1; D may be TRBD1 (5 bases). The CDR3 loop spans 13 amino acids. The V end was cut by 6 bases, the J end by 8 bases, with 19 bases between. Germline-derived CDR1 and CDR2 are SQVTM and ANQGSEA. CDR3 nucleotides: TGCAGCGTGGGGGAAGCCCCCCTAGGCGAAGCTTTCTTT. This codes for CSVGEAPLGEAFF.

This clone occurred many times. The chain carries TRBV13 and TRBJ2-1; D may be TRBD2 (5 bases). The V end lost 3 bases, the J end lost 8 bases, and 5 bases lay between the germline ends. The germline gives CDR1 PRHDT, CDR2 FYEKMQ (reference sequence). The length of the CDR3 is 11 residues. The CDR3 DNA reads as TGTGCCAGCAGCTTCGGGGATGAGCAGTTCTTC. Its translation: CASSFGDEQFF.

The CDR3 loop reads CASRPGRGKKQYV. The DNA of the CDR3 is TGTGCAAGTCGCCCAGGCAGGGGGAAAAAGCAGTACGTC. The J gene is TRBJ2-7, the V gene TRBV12-2; the D call of TRBD1 is as the table states it, not checked on the DNA. TRBV12-2 is designated a pseudogene. CDR3 length: 13 residues.

This clone turned up a few times. The rearrangement joins TRBV5-6 to TRBJ2-5, with D unresolved. Germline CDR1 reads SGHDT; CDR2 reads YYEEEE. Between the trimmed V and J ends, which lost 7 bases and 5 bases, there was a span of 21 bases. The CDR3 totals 15 residues. CDR3 residues: CASSQSISVSETQYF. The CDR3 DNA reads as TGTGCCAGCTCGCAGTCGATCTCCGTCTCCGAGACCCAGTACTTC.

This rearrangement joins TRBV4-1 to TRBJ1-4, with 9 positions matching TRBD1. The CDR3 runs to 15 residues. Germline assignment: CDR1 MGHRA and CDR2 YSYEKL. V was clipped by 2 bases and J by 5 bases; unmatched bases: 3. In nucleotides, the CDR3 is TGCGCCAGCAGCCAAACGGACAGGGGCAATGAAAAACTGTTTTTT. It is translated as CASSQTDRGNEKLFF.

The rearrangement links TRBV30 to TRBJ2-7; no clear D. Trimming cost V 5 bases and J 3 bases, with 11 bases left between them. This CDR3 region has 12 residues. Germline V gene sequence: CDR1 GTSNPN, CDR2 SVGIG (reference sequence). DNA for the CDR3: TGTGCCTGGTTTTTTGGTGGCTACGAGCAGTACGTC. The encoded protein is CAWFFGGYEQYV.

This clone was seen a few times. The CDR3 DNA follows: TGTGCCAGCAGCCACACGGTCGGGTTCACAGATACGCAGTATTTT. Its translation is CASSHTVGFTDTQYF. The J gene is TRBJ2-3, the V gene TRBV14; the D is unclear. Deletions cut 3 bases from V and 2 bases from J, with 12 bases between. Germline CDR1 SGHDN, CDR2 FVKESK. This CDR3 is 15 amino acids long.

This clone has a count of ten or more. This rearrangement joins TRBV30 to TRBJ2-7, with TRBD2 matching 8 bases. The CDR3 consists of 15 residues. Germline assignment: CDR1 GTSNPN and CDR2 SVGIG (reference sequence). Trimming cost V 3 bases and J 6 bases; bases outside gene matches: 13. In nucleotides, the CDR3 is TGTGCCTGGAGCCTTCGCCGGGGTAGCGGGACCGAGCAGTACGTC. It translates to CAWSLRRGSGTEQYV.

This clone was picked up a small number of times. The gene calls are TRBV19 and TRBJ2-1; TRBD2 aligns across 13 bases. V dropped 8 bases and J dropped 10; count of bases not matched to a gene: 8. CDR3 length: 14 residues. Germline V gives CDR1 LNHDA, CDR2 SQIVND (reference sequence). The CDR3 DNA reads TGTGCCAGTCGGACTAGCGGGGGCCTTGAGGAGCAGTTCTTC. This codes for CASRTSGGLEEQFF.

This clone has just a few counts. The chain joins TRBV13 to TRBJ1-5; D is uncertain. The CDR3 has 12 amino acids. CDR1 is PRHDT, CDR2 FYEKMQ, per germline (reference sequence). The V gene lost 8 bases and the J gene lost 5 bases, with 10 bases spanning the gap. The DNA for the CDR3 is TGTGCCAGCTCGGGTTTCGATCAGCCCCAGCATTTT. Protein: CASSGFDQPQHF.

In its sample, this clone was seen a few times. The J gene is TRBJ1-2, the V gene TRBV9; the D gene is possibly TRBD1 (6 bases). The germline V and J ends were trimmed by 0 bases and 8 bases, with 14 bases remaining between them. The CDR3 spans 14 residues. Germline V gene lookup returns CDR1 SGDLS and CDR2 YYNGEE. As DNA, the CDR3 is TGTGCCAGCAGCGTAGCCGGCAGGGGAGGCGGCTACACCTTC. Amino acid sequence: CASSVAGRGGGYTF.

The chain couples TRBV7-3 to TRBJ2-1; possibly TRBD1 for D (6 bases). Trimming pared 6 bases from V and 9 bases from J, leaving 15 bases between. The germline gives CDR1 SGHTA, CDR2 FQGTGA. The length of the CDR3 is 13 residues. CDR3 amino acids: CASRSDSRREQFF. In DNA form, the CDR3 reads TGTGCCAGCAGATCGGACAGCCGGCGTGAGCAGTTCTTC. The full variable domain, rest sourced from reference TRBV7-3 and TRBJ2-1, is GAGVSQTPSNKVTEKGKYVELRCDPISGHTALYWYRQSLGQGPEFLIYFQGTGAADDSGLPNDRFFAVRPEGSVSTLKIQRTERGDSAVYLCASRSDSRREQFFGPGTRLTVL.

This rearrangement joins TRBV27 to TRBJ2-5; D is perhaps TRBD1 or TRBD2 (5 bases each). V lost 5 bases, J lost 2 bases, and 15 bases lay in between. The length of the CDR3 is 15 residues. Germline lookup yields CDR1 MNHEY and CDR2 SMNVEV (reference sequence). Here the CDR3 DNA reads TGTGCCAGCAGTCCGGCGAGGGGAAATCAAGAGACCCAGTACTTC. This sequence encodes CASSPARGNQETQYF.

The sample holds one count of this clone. The rearrangement joins TRBV5-1 to TRBJ1-1; 8 nucleotides agree with TRBD1. Germline V gene data show CDR1 as SGHRS and CDR2 as YFSETQ. CDR3 length equals 13 residues. The V and J ends lost 1 base and 4 bases, in that order; junction bases with no gene match: 0. CDR3 region: CASSLQGATEAFF. The CDR3, as DNA: TGCGCCAGCAGCTTGCAGGGGGCCACTGAAGCTTTCTTT.

This clone was counted between two and nine times. The chain combines TRBV29-1 with TRBJ1-2; D not resolved. Germline CDR1 and CDR2: SQVTM and ANQGSEA. The CDR3 runs to 10 residues. Trimming shortened V by 3 bases and J by 6 bases, and 5 bases separated the two germline ends. The CDR3 here is CSVDVDGYTF. CDR3 DNA sequence: TGCAGCGTTGACGTAGATGGCTACACCTTC.

This clone came up a few times. V is TRBV7-8 and J is TRBJ2-2, with D possibly TRBD2 on 5 matching bases. The CDR3 sequence is 17 residues long. The V end was cut by 5 bases, the J end by 4 bases, with 20 bases between. Germline values: CDR1 SGHVS, CDR2 FQNEAQ. For the CDR3, the DNA is TGTGCCAGCAGCCATTTAGGCGGGTATGATGGCACCGGGGAGCTGTTTTTT. This codes for CASSHLGGYDGTGELFF.

This chain links TRBV4-2 with TRBJ2-1; 7 bases map to TRBD2. The CDR3 has 15 amino acids. Per germline, CDR1 LGHNA and CDR2 YNFKEQ. Trimming removed 0 bases from V and 2 bases from J; junction bases left unmatched: 1. The CDR3, as DNA: TGTGCCAGCAGCCAAGATCTAGCGGCCTACAATGAGCAGTTCTTC. This encodes CASSQDLAAYNEQFF.

This clone was seen only a few times. The rearrangement links TRBV25-1 to TRBJ2-5, with 8 bases identical to TRBD1. The ends lost 4 bases at V and 4 bases at J; junction bases unmatched: 8. This CDR3 comprises 15 residues. The germline gives CDR1 MGHDK, CDR2 SYGVNS. The CDR3 coding sequence is TGTGCCAGCAGTGGGTACAGGGGGTTCGTAGAGACCCAGTACTTC. This sequence encodes CASSGYRGFVETQYF.

This chain's CDR3 is CASSQDRVYNSPLHF. The DNA for the CDR3 is TGCGCCAGCAGCCAAGACAGGGTATATAATTCACCCCTCCACTTT. This chain links TRBV4-1 with TRBJ1-6, with a possible D match to TRBD1 (5 bases). CDR3 size: 15 residues. The germline V gene encodes CDR1 MGHRA and CDR2 YSYEKL. V gave up 0 bases and J gave up 4 bases, with 7 bases separating them.

This clone has a handful of counts. The genes are TRBV4-1 and TRBJ2-5, with D perhaps matching TRBD1 or TRBD2 (5 bases each). CDR1 and CDR2 (germline): MGHRA, YSYEKL. The CDR3 loop spans 13 amino acids. V lost 6 bases and J lost 5, with 13 bases in between. The CDR3 DNA reads as TGCGCCAGCAGTCCCATGGGGGTCGAGACCCAGTACTTC. This codes for CASSPMGVETQYF.

This chain links TRBV30 with TRBJ2-2; D might be TRBD1 (5 bases). With 1 base removed from V and 4 bases from J, the gap between germline ends came to 7 bases. Germline assignment: CDR1 GTSNPN and CDR2 SVGIG (reference sequence). The CDR3 covers 13 residues. CDR3 in DNA: TGTGCCTGGAGTGCTAGGGGCACCGGGGAGCTGTTTTTT. This codes for CAWSARGTGELFF.

In this sample, this clone turned up a few times. The chain has TRBV7-2 and TRBJ1-2, with TRBD1 matching 7 bases. The CDR3 runs 16 residues. The germline CDR1 and CDR2 sequences are SGHTA and FQGNSA. V was clipped by 5 bases and J by 2 bases; unmatched bases: 11. CDR3 coding DNA: TGTGCCAGCAGCCCCCAACCCCGGACAGGAAACTATGGCTACACCTTC. Protein product: CASSPQPRTGNYGYTF. The full variable domain, its missing parts supplied by reference TRBV7-2 and TRBJ1-2, is GAGVSQSPSNKVTEKGKDVELRCDPISGHTALYWYRQSLGQGLEFLIYFQGNSAPDKSGLPSDRFSAERTGGSVSTLTIQRTQQEDSAVYLCASSPQPRTGNYGYTFGSGTRLTVV.

This sequence joins TRBV14 and TRBJ2-2; D unresolved. The V gene lost 6 bases and the J gene lost 1 base, with 15 bases spanning the gap. This CDR3 spans 16 amino acids. From germline, CDR1 is SGHDN and CDR2 FVKESK. Here the CDR3 reads CASRHRNTRNTGELFF. DNA for the CDR3: TGTGCCAGCAGACACCGGAATACGCGGAACACCGGGGAGCTGTTTTTT.

A few counts support this clone. V and J are TRBV6-1 and TRBJ2-5; D gene uncertain. The end of the DNA aligns better with TRBJ2-7, so the J call may be wrong. CDR1 is MNHNS, CDR2 SASEGT, per germline. There are 10 residues in the CDR3. The chain's CDR3 is CASRIYEQYF. CDR3 nucleotides: TGTGCCAGCCGGATCTACGAGCAGTACTTC.

The chain carries TRBV9 and TRBJ2-2, with TRBD2 matching over 8 bases. With V trimmed by 1 base and J by 5 bases, 4 bases remained unmatched. CDR3 length: 15 residues. Germline values: CDR1 SGDLS, CDR2 YYNGEE. CDR3 region: CASSVTSGGTGELFF. CDR3 in DNA: TGTGCCAGCAGCGTAACTAGCGGCGGAACCGGGGAGCTGTTTTTT.